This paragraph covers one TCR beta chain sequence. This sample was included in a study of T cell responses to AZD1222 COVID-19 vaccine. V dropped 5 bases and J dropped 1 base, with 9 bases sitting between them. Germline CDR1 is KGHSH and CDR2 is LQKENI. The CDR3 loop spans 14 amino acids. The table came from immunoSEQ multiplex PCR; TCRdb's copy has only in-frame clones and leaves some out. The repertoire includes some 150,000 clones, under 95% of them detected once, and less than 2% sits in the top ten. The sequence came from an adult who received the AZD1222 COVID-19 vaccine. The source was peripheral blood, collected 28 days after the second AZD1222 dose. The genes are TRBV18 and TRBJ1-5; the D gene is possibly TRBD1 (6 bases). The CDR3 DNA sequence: TGTGCCAGCTCATGGACAGCCAGCAATCAGCCCCAGCATTTT. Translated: CASSWTASNQPQHF.